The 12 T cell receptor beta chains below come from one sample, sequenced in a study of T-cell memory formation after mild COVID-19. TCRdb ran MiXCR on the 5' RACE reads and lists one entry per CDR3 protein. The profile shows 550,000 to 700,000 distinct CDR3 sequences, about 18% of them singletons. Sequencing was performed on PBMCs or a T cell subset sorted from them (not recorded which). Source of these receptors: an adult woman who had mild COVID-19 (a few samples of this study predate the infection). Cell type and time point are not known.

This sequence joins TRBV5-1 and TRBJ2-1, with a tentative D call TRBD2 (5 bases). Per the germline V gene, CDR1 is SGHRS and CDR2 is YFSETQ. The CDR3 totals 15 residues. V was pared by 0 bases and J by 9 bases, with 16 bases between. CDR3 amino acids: CASSLGGSVVGEQFF. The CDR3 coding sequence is TGCGCCAGCAGCTTGGGTGGTAGCGTCGTCGGTGAGCAGTTCTTC.

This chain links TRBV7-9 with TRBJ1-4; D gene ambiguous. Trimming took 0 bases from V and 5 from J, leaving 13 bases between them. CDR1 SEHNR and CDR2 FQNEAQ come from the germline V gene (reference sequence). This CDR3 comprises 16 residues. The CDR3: CASSLALVSQNEKLFF. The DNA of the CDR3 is TGTGCCAGCAGCTTAGCCCTAGTCAGCCAGAATGAAAAACTGTTTTTT.

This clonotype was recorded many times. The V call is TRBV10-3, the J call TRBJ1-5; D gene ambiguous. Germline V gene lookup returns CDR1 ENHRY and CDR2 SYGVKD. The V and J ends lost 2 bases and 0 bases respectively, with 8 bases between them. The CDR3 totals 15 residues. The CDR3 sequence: CAISEEGHSNQPQHF. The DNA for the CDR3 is TGTGCCATCAGTGAGGAGGGTCATAGCAATCAGCCCCAGCATTTT.

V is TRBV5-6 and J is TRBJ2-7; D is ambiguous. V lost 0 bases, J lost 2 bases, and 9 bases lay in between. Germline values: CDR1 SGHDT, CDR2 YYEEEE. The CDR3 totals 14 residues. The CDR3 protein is CASSLGSFPYEQYF. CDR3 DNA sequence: TGTGCCAGCAGCTTGGGGTCCTTCCCCTACGAGCAGTACTTC.

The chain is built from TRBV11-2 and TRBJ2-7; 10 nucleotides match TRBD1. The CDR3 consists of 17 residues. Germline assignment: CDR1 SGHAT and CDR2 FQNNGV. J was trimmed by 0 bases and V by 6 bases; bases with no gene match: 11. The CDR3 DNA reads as TGTGCCAGCAGTTCGGGACAGGGGCGCCCGAGCTCCTACGAGCAGTACTTC. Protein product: CASSSGQGRPSSYEQYF.

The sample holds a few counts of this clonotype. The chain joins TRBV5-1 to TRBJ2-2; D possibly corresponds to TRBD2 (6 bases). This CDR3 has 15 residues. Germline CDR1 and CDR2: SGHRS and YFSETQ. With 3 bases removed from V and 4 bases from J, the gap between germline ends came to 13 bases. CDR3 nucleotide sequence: TGCGCCAGCAGCTGGCTGGAGGGATTCACCGGGGAGCTGTTTTTT. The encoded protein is CASSWLEGFTGELFF.

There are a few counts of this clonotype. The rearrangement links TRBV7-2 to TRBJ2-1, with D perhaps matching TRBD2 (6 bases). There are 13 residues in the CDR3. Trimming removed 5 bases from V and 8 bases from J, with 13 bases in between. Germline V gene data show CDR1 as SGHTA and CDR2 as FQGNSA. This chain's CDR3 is CASSRWAGYEQFF. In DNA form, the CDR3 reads TGTGCCAGCAGCCGTTGGGCGGGGTATGAGCAGTTCTTC.

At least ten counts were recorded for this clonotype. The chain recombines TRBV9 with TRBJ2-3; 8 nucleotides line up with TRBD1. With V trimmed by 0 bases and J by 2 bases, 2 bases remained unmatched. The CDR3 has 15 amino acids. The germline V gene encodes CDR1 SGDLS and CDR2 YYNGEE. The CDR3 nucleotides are TGTGCCAGCAGCGTAGGGACAGGGCCCACAGATACGCAGTATTTT. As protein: CASSVGTGPTDTQYF.

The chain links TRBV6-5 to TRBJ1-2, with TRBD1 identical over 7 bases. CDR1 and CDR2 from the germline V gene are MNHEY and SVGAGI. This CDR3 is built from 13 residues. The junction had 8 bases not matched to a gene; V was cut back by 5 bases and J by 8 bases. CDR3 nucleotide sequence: TGTGCCAGCAGTAAACAGGGGTCTGGGGGCTACACCTTC. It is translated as CASSKQGSGGYTF.

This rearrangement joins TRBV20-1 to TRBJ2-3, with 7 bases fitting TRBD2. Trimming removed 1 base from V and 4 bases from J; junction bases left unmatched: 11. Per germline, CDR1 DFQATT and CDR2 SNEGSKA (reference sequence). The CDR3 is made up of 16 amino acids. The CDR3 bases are TGCAGTGCTAGAGGGCCTAGCGGAACCCACCCAGATACGCAGTATTTT. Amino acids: CSARGPSGTHPDTQYF.

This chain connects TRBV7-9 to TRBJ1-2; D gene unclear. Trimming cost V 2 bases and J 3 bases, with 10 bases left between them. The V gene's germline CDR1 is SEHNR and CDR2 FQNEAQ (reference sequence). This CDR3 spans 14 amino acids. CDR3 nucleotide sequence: TGTGCCAGCAGCTTATGGTCAGAAGACTATGGCTACACCTTC. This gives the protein CASSLWSEDYGYTF.

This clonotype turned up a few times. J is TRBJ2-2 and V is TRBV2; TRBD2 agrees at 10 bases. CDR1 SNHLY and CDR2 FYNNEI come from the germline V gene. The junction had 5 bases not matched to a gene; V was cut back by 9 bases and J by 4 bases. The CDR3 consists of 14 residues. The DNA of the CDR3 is TGTGCCAGGAAGGGACTAGCGTCCACCGGGGAGCTGTTTTTT. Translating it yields CARKGLASTGELFF.